One and the same sample provided the 14 T cell receptor beta chains below, sequenced in a study of blood T cell repertoires in COVID-19. TCRdb's table, derived via immunoSEQ multiplex PCR, lists solely in-frame clones and lacks some. The sample lists 200,000 to 300,000 clones, approximately 78% occurring once. The source material was peripheral blood. The origin of the receptors is a woman aged 60-70 years with active or convalescent COVID-19.

The gene calls are TRBV30 and TRBJ1-4; D might be TRBD1 (5 bases). Germline V CDR1 and CDR2: GTSNPN, SVGIG (reference sequence). The CDR3 contains 13 residues. V dropped 5 bases and J dropped 4 bases, with 11 bases sitting between them. The CDR3 sequence: CAWEGKGNEKLFF. The CDR3 region has the DNA TGTGCCTGGGAGGGGAAGGGTAATGAAAAACTGTTTTTT.

The J gene is TRBJ2-5, the V gene TRBV10-3; D not certain. V was trimmed by 0 bases and J by 3 bases, leaving 2 bases between them. The V gene's germline CDR1 is ENHRY and CDR2 SYGVKD. This CDR3 is built from 12 residues. Here the CDR3 reads CAISESEETQYF. The CDR3 nucleotides are TGTGCCATCAGTGAGTCCGAAGAGACCCAGTACTTC.

The chain carries TRBV3-1 (or the pseudogene TRBV3-2) and TRBJ2-1; 13 bases fit TRBD2. V trimming: 3 bases; J trimming: 8 bases; junction bases outside the gene matches: 7. Per the germline V gene, CDR1 is LGHDT and CDR2 is YNNKEL (reference sequence). The CDR3 is 16 residues long. In nucleotides, the CDR3 is TGTGCCAGCAGCCATACTACTAGCGGGGGGGGACATGAGCAGTTCTTC. Translating it yields CASSHTTSGGGHEQFF.

In its sample, this clone was seen once. The chain links TRBV19 to TRBJ2-6; D perhaps matches TRBD2 (5 bases). CDR1 is LNHDA and CDR2 is SQIVND in the germline V gene (reference sequence). V gave up 7 bases and J gave up 0 bases, with 16 bases separating them. The CDR3 loop spans 17 amino acids. The CDR3 protein is CASTSRVDPSGANVLTF. The CDR3 DNA is TGTGCCAGTACCTCGCGGGTCGATCCCTCTGGGGCCAACGTCCTGACTTTC.

J is TRBJ2-3 and V is TRBV11-1, with a weak D call TRBD2 (6 bases). Germline loops: CDR1 SGHAT, CDR2 FQDESV (reference sequence). Trimming removed 5 bases from V and 5 bases from J, with 11 bases in between. The CDR3 spans 13 residues. The DNA for the CDR3 is TGTGCCAGCAGCAAACCGGGACTAGATACGCAGTATTTT. Its protein is CASSKPGLDTQYF.

The chain uses TRBV5-1 and TRBJ1-1, with a weak D call TRBD1 (5 bases). The length of the CDR3 is 14 residues. CDR1 is SGHRS, CDR2 YFSETQ, per germline. With 2 bases removed from V and 1 base from J, the gap between germline ends came to 9 bases. The CDR3 region has the DNA TGCGCCAGCAGCTTACAGGTAGGGAACACTGAAGCTTTCTTT. As protein: CASSLQVGNTEAFF.

The chain joins TRBV5-1 to TRBJ1-4; D may be TRBD1 (6 bases). Per the germline V gene, CDR1 is SGHRS and CDR2 is YFSETQ. The CDR3 is made up of 13 amino acids. Trimming pared 4 bases from V and 4 bases from J, leaving 8 bases between. CDR3 nucleotides: TGCGCCAGCAGCCTCAGGGGTAATGAAAAACTGTTTTTT. It encodes CASSLRGNEKLFF.

This clone has just a few counts. The chain employs TRBV19 and TRBJ2-7, with D possibly matching TRBD1 (5 bases). V gave up 1 base and J gave up 1 base, with 8 bases separating them. Germline V gene sequence: CDR1 LNHDA, CDR2 SQIVND (reference sequence). The CDR3 covers 14 residues. The CDR3 here is CASSIGGRSYEQYF. In DNA, the CDR3 is TGTGCCAGTAGTATAGGGGGCCGGTCCTACGAGCAGTACTTC.

The chain joins TRBV3-1 (or the pseudogene TRBV3-2) to TRBJ1-1; no reliable D call. CDR3 size: 14 residues. V lost 4 bases to trimming and J lost 6 bases, with 15 bases between them. The germline V gene encodes CDR1 LGHDT and CDR2 YNNKEL (reference sequence). The CDR3 loop is CASSLGIFGAEAFF. The CDR3 nucleotides are TGTGCCAGCAGCCTCGGGATTTTTGGAGCTGAAGCTTTCTTT.

CDR3 sequence: CASSTIPGGTGANVLTF. For the CDR3, the DNA is TGTGCCAGTAGTACCATCCCAGGGGGCACTGGGGCCAACGTCCTGACTTTC. The chain employs TRBV19 and TRBJ2-6, with 8 bases matching TRBD1. The CDR3 extends over 17 amino acids. Trimming removed 4 bases from V and 2 bases from J; junction bases left unmatched: 7. The germline CDR1 and CDR2 sequences are LNHDA and SQIVND (reference sequence).

The chain is built from TRBV3-1 (or the pseudogene TRBV3-2) and TRBJ2-7; the match to TRBD2 covers 8 bases. The germline V gene has CDR1 LGHDT and CDR2 YNNKEL (reference sequence). V was pared by 4 bases and J by 3 bases, with 11 bases of the junction left unmatched. The CDR3 has 16 residues. The CDR3 reads CASSPPWGGGNYEQYF. The CDR3 bases are TGTGCCAGCAGCCCGCCTTGGGGCGGGGGGAACTACGAGCAGTACTTC.

This rearrangement joins TRBV15 to TRBJ1-3, with 10 bases lining up with TRBD1. The germline gives CDR1 LNHNV, CDR2 YYDKDF (reference sequence). With V trimmed by 3 bases and J by 1 base, 12 bases remained unmatched. The CDR3 spans 19 residues. The CDR3 spells CATSSRDRGTLLSGNTIYF. The CDR3 DNA follows: TGTGCCACCAGCAGTCGGGACAGGGGCACCCTCTTATCTGGAAACACCATATATTTT.

J is TRBJ2-7 and V is TRBV7-8; 8 bases are shared with TRBD1. Germline CDR1 and CDR2: SGHVS and FQNEAQ. Trimming cost V 1 base and J 2 bases; bases outside gene matches: 7. The CDR3 runs 16 residues. The CDR3 reads CASSLVIARGPYEQYF. DNA for the CDR3: TGTGCCAGCAGCTTAGTCATCGCCAGGGGGCCCTACGAGCAGTACTTC.

The chain couples TRBV30 to TRBJ1-2, with D possibly being TRBD1 (6 bases). This CDR3 is 14 amino acids long. The germline V gene encodes CDR1 GTSNPN and CDR2 SVGIG (reference sequence). V gave up 2 bases and J gave up 5 bases, with 15 bases separating them. The CDR3 nucleotides are TGTGCCTGGAGTCTGCCTCAGGGGACGTATGGCTACACCTTC. This encodes CAWSLPQGTYGYTF.